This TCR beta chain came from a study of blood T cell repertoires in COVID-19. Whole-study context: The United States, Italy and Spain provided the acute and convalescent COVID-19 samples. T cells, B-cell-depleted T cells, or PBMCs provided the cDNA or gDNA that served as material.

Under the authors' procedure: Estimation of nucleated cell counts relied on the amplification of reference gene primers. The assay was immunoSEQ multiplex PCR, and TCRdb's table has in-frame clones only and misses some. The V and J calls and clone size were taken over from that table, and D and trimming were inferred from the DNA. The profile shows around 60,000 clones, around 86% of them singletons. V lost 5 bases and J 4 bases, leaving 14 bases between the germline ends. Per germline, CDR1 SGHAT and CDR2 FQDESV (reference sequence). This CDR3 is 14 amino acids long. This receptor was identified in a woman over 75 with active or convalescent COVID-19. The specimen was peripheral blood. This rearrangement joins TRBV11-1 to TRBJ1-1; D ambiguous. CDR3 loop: CASSTRRTVTEAFF. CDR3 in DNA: TGTGCCAGCAGCACCCGCCGGACTGTCACTGAAGCTTTCTTT.